This note documents a single T cell receptor beta chain sequence. Its antigen remains unidentified. The data stem from a study of PD-L1 blockade in urothelial cancer. Looking at the study overall: Twenty-five of 29 patients were men who had bladder-origin urothelial cancer. Overall study results and limits: Durable-benefit patients showed greater tumor-associated blood clone expansion at 3 weeks. Where pretreatment blood TCR clonality fell below the median, better survival was predicted.

Stated time point: peripheral blood 6 weeks after treatment start. Between the trimmed V and J ends, which lost 1 base and 5 bases, there was a span of 13 bases. Germline lookup yields CDR1 SGHVS and CDR2 FNYEAQ. The CDR3 extends over 15 amino acids. Data came from immunoSEQ multiplex PCR; TCRdb stores just in-frame clones and leaves some out. The table shows fewer than 30,000 clones, with 80% to 85% occurring only once. V is TRBV7-6 and J is TRBJ2-3; D is perhaps TRBD2 (7 bases). The TCR was taken from an older man with urothelial cancer. The source material was PBMCs, sampled around atezolizumab (anti-PD-L1) treatment. The CDR3 loop is CASSLEGGSGDTQYF. The CDR3 DNA reads TGTGCCAGCAGCTTAGAGGGGGGGTCCGGAGATACGCAGTATTTT.